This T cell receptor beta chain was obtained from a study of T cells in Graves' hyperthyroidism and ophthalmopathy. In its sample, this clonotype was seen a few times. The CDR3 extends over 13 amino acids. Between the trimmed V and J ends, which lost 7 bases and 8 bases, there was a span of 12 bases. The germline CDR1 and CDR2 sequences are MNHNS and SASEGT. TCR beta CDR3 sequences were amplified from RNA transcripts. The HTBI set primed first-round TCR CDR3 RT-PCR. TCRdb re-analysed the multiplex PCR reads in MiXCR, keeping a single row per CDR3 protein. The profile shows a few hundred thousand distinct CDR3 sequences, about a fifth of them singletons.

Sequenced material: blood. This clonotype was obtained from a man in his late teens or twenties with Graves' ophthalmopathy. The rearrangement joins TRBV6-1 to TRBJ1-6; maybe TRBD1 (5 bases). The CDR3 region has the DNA TGTGCCAGCACCCAGGGCGTAGATTCACCCCTCCACTTT. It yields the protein CASTQGVDSPLHF.